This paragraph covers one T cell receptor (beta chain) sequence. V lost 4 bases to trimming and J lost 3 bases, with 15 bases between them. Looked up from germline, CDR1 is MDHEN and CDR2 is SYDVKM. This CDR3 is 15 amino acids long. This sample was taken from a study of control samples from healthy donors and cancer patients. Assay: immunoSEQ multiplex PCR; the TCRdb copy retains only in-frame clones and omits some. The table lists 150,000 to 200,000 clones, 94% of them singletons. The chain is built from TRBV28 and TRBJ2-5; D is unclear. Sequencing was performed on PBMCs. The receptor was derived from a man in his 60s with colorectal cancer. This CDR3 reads CASSSPHEPKETQYF. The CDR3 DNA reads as TGTGCCAGCAGTTCTCCGCACGAACCAAAAGAGACCCAGTACTTC.